This TCR beta chain was captured by sequencing in a study of neurological immune-mediated disorders. Roughly 1 million sorted CD4+ or CD8+ T cells made each library. Every sequencing run produced over 170 million TCR-beta sequences that came from 15-18 subjects. TCRdb called the 5' RACE reads again in MiXCR, with one record for every CDR3 protein. The sample carries 9,500 to 12,000 distinct CDR3 sequences, 20% to 25% recorded once. The CDR3 contains 14 residues. Germline CDR1 DFQATT, CDR2 SNEGSKA (reference sequence). V gave up 4 bases and J gave up 6 bases, with 16 bases separating them. The receptor was isolated from a woman in her fifties or sixties with HTLV-1-associated myelopathy (HAM/TSP). The chain uses TRBV20-1 and TRBJ2-1, with TRBD1 as a possible D gene (5 bases). The sample consisted of CD8+ T cells from blood. The CDR3 nucleotides read TGCAGTGCTATCGCTCTAGGGGCGGCCAATGAGCAGTTCTTC. Amino acid sequence: CSAIALGAANEQFF.